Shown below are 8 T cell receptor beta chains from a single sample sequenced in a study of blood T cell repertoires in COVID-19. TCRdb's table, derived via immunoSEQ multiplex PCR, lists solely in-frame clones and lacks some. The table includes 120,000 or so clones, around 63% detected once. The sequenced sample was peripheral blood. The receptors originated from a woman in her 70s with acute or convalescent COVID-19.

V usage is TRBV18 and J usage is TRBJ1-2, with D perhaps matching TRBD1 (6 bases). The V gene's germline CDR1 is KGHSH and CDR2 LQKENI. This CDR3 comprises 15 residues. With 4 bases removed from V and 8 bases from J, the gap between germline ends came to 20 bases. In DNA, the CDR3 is TGTGCCAGCTCACGATCCCGGGACATTGCTGGAGGCTACACCTTC. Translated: CASSRSRDIAGGYTF.

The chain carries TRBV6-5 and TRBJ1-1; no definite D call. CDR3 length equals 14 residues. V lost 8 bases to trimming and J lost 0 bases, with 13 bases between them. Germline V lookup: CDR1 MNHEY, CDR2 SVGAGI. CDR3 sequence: CASFPGWVNTEAFF. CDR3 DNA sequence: TGTGCCAGCTTTCCGGGTTGGGTGAACACTGAAGCTTTCTTT.

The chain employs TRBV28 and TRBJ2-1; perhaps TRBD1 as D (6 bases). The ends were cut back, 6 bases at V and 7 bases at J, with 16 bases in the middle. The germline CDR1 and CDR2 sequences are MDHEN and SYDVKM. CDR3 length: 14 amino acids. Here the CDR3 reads CASRGTSSQNEQFF. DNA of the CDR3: TGTGCCAGCAGGGGGACAAGTTCCCAAAATGAGCAGTTCTTC. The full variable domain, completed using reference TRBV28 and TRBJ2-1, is DVKVTQSSRYLVKRTGEKVFLECVQDMDHENMFWYRQDPGLGLRLIYFSYDVKMKEKGDIPEGYSVSREKKERFSLILESASTNQTSMYLCASRGTSSQNEQFFGPGTRLTVL.

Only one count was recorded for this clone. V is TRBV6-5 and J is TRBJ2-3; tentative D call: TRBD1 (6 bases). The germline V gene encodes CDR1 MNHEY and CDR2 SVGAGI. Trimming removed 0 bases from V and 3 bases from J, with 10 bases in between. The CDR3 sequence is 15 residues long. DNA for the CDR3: TGTGCCAGCAGTTACTCGAAGCAGGGGACAGATACGCAGTATTTT. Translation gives CASSYSKQGTDTQYF.

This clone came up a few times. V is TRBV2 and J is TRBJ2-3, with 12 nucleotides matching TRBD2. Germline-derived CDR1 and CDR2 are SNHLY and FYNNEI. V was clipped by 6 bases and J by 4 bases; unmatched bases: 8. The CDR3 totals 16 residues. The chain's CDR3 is CASSLLAGGPSDTQYF. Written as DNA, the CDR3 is TGTGCCAGCAGCCTTCTAGCGGGAGGGCCCTCAGATACGCAGTATTTT.

The CDR3, as DNA: TGTGCCAGCAGTTTAACGGGGTTGAGGGAGCAGTACTTC. Encoded protein: CASSLTGLREQYF. The J gene is TRBJ2-7, the V gene TRBV27, with D possibly TRBD2 on 5 matching bases. Germline V CDR1 and CDR2: MNHEY, SMNVEV (reference sequence). The CDR3 totals 13 residues. Trimming took 2 bases from V and 7 from J, leaving 12 bases between them.

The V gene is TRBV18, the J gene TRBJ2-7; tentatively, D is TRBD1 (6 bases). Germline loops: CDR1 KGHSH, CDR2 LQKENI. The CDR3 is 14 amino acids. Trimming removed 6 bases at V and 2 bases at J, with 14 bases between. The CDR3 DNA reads TGTGCCAGCTCCTCTCGACAGGAAGCCTACGAGCAGTACTTC. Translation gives CASSSRQEAYEQYF.

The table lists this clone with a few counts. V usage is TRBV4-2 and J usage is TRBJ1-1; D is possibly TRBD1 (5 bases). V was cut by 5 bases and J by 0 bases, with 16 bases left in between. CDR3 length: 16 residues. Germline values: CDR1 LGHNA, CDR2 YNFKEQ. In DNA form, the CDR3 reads TGTGCCAGCAGCTACCCGGGGGGACGGATGAACACTGAAGCTTTCTTT. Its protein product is CASSYPGGRMNTEAFF.